Listed below are T cell receptor beta chains from one sample, sequenced in a study of beta chain features in type 1 diabetes. Generated by immunoSEQ multiplex PCR, the TCRdb table keeps only in-frame clones and is missing some. The profile shows hundreds of thousands of clones, around an eighth of them singletons. The specimen sequenced was naive CD4+ T cells from blood. These receptors were taken from a man younger than 30 with type 1 diabetes. CDR3s include the opening cysteine and the closing phenylalanine or tryptophan. Fields, in order: D gene, V gene, clone size, CDR3 length, J gene, CDR3 DNA, CDR3 protein. D genes are given only for firm matches. Rows give clone size only sometimes, using once, few, many, or a class for an expanded clone.

D gene: TRBD1; V gene: TRBV5-4; clone size: few; CDR3 length: 16; J gene: TRBJ2-6; CDR3 DNA: TGTGCCAGCAGCACGGGACAGGGCGCTGGGGCCAACGTCCTGACTTTC; CDR3 protein: CASSTGQGAGANVLTF
D gene: TRBD1; V gene: TRBV11-2; clone size: NA; CDR3 length: 17; J gene: TRBJ2-6; CDR3 DNA: TGTGCCAGCAGCGGGACAGGGGGCGCGTATGGGGCCAACGTCCTGACTTTC; CDR3 protein: CASSGTGGAYGANVLTF
D gene: NA; V gene: TRBV7-6; clone size: few; CDR3 length: 18; J gene: TRBJ2-3; CDR3 DNA: TGTGCCAGCAGCTTACCTAGGTTGGGGGGCGTAAGCACAGATACGCAGTATTTT; CDR3 protein: CASSLPRLGGVSTDTQYF
D gene: NA; V gene: TRBV4-2; clone size: NA; CDR3 length: 17; J gene: TRBJ2-4; CDR3 DNA: TGTGCCAGCAGCCAGATATCAGGGCCAATAGCCAAAAACATTCAGTACTTC; CDR3 protein: CASSQISGPIAKNIQYF
D gene: NA; V gene: TRBV14; clone size: NA; CDR3 length: 13; J gene: TRBJ1-1; CDR3 DNA: TGTGCCAGCAGCCAAGTCTGGGGCGCTGAAGCTTTCTTT; CDR3 protein: CASSQVWGAEAFF
D gene: NA; V gene: TRBV5-1; clone size: few; CDR3 length: 15; J gene: TRBJ2-2; CDR3 DNA: TGCGCCAGCAGCTTGGCCTTGGCCGAGGCCGGGGAGCTGTTTTTT; CDR3 protein: CASSLALAEAGELFF
D gene: NA; V gene: TRBV10-3; clone size: few; CDR3 length: 14; J gene: TRBJ2-4; CDR3 DNA: TGTGCCATCAGTGTGTCAGGGCAAAGGGACATTCAGTACTTC; CDR3 protein: CAISVSGQRDIQYF
D gene: NA; V gene: TRBV4-2; clone size: few; CDR3 length: 15; J gene: TRBJ2-7; CDR3 DNA: TGTGCCAGCAGCCAAGTGGGGACTCAAGCCTACGAGCAGTACTTC; CDR3 protein: CASSQVGTQAYEQYF
D gene: NA; V gene: TRBV30; clone size: NA; CDR3 length: 14; J gene: TRBJ2-5; CDR3 DNA: TGTGCCTGGAGTGTTCTTAGGGGGGCAGGGACCCAGTACTTC; CDR3 protein: CAWSVLRGAGTQYF
D gene: NA; V gene: TRBV25-1; clone size: NA; CDR3 length: 16; J gene: TRBJ1-3; CDR3 DNA: TGTGCCAGCAGTGAAAAGCAGGGCCTCTCTGGAAACACCATATATTTT; CDR3 protein: CASSEKQGLSGNTIYF
D gene: NA; V gene: TRBV20-1; clone size: few; CDR3 length: 10; J gene: TRBJ2-7; CDR3 DNA: TGCAGTGCTGGGGACTACGAGCAGTACTTC; CDR3 protein: CSAGDYEQYF
D gene: NA; V gene: TRBV18; clone size: few; CDR3 length: 15; J gene: TRBJ2-1; CDR3 DNA: TGTGCCAGCTCACCGGGCGGGGCCCACCTTGGTGAGCAGTTCTTC; CDR3 protein: CASSPGGAHLGEQFF
D gene: NA; V gene: TRBV9; clone size: NA; CDR3 length: 14; J gene: TRBJ2-5; CDR3 DNA: TGTGCCAGCAGCGTAGATTGGGGACGGGAGACCCAGTACTTC; CDR3 protein: CASSVDWGRETQYF
D gene: TRBD2; V gene: TRBV7-9; clone size: few; CDR3 length: 16; J gene: TRBJ2-3; CDR3 DNA: TGTGCCAGCAGCTCCGGCGGCGGGGGGCGCACAGATACGCAGTATTTT; CDR3 protein: CASSSGGGGRTDTQYF
D gene: TRBD1; V gene: TRBV5-1; clone size: NA; CDR3 length: 14; J gene: TRBJ2-5; CDR3 DNA: TGCGCCAGCAGCACCGGGACAGGTGAAGAGACCCAGTACTTC; CDR3 protein: CASSTGTGEETQYF
D gene: NA; V gene: TRBV4-1; clone size: NA; CDR3 length: 15; J gene: TRBJ2-1; CDR3 DNA: TGCGCCAGCAGCCAATGGGGCCGGGAATACAATGAGCAGTTCTTC; CDR3 protein: CASSQWGREYNEQFF
D gene: TRBD2; V gene: TRBV25-1; clone size: NA; CDR3 length: 14; J gene: TRBJ2-7; CDR3 DNA: TGTGCCAGCAGTGATACTAGCGGGCCCTACGAGCAGTACTTC; CDR3 protein: CASSDTSGPYEQYF
D gene: NA; V gene: TRBV29-1; clone size: few; CDR3 length: 13; J gene: TRBJ2-7; CDR3 DNA: TGCAGCGTTGGTCTCCTCACTCCCTACGAGCAGTACTTC; CDR3 protein: CSVGLLTPYEQYF
D gene: TRBD1; V gene: TRBV25-1; clone size: NA; CDR3 length: 14; J gene: TRBJ1-2; CDR3 DNA: TGTGCCAGCAGTTTACAGGGACAGGGGGCTGGCTACACCTTC; CDR3 protein: CASSLQGQGAGYTF
D gene: TRBD2; V gene: TRBV18; clone size: few; CDR3 length: 13; J gene: TRBJ2-1; CDR3 DNA: TGTGCCAGCTCACAAGGGACTAGCGACCCCCCGTTCTTC; CDR3 protein: CASSQGTSDPPFF
D gene: NA; V gene: TRBV29-1; clone size: NA; CDR3 length: 11; J gene: TRBJ1-1; CDR3 DNA: TGCAGCGTGGCAACTCCGATCGGAGCTTTCTTT; CDR3 protein: CSVATPIGAFF
D gene: TRBD2; V gene: TRBV7-2; clone size: few; CDR3 length: 18; J gene: TRBJ2-3; CDR3 DNA: TGTGCCAGCAGCCTAACACTGATGACTAGCGGGGCTACAGATACGCAGTATTTT; CDR3 protein: CASSLTLMTSGATDTQYF
D gene: TRBD1; V gene: TRBV28; clone size: NA; CDR3 length: 15; J gene: TRBJ1-6; CDR3 DNA: TGTGCCAGCAGTTTAGGCGGAACAGGGGAATCACCCCTCCACTTT; CDR3 protein: CASSLGGTGESPLHF
D gene: NA; V gene: TRBV28; clone size: NA; CDR3 length: 14; J gene: TRBJ1-6; CDR3 DNA: TGTGCCAGCAGTGGGGCTTCCTATAATTCACCCCTCCACTTT; CDR3 protein: CASSGASYNSPLHF
D gene: NA; V gene: TRBV13; clone size: NA; CDR3 length: 16; J gene: TRBJ2-3; CDR3 DNA: TGTGCCAGCACCCCCTCCTTCGGGGCTTACACAGATACGCAGTATTTT; CDR3 protein: CASTPSFGAYTDTQYF
D gene: NA; V gene: TRBV2; clone size: NA; CDR3 length: 15; J gene: TRBJ2-3; CDR3 DNA: TGTGCCAGCAGTGAGGCGGGGGCTCTCTCAGATACGCAGTATTTT; CDR3 protein: CASSEAGALSDTQYF
D gene: TRBD1; V gene: TRBV29-1; clone size: NA; CDR3 length: 15; J gene: TRBJ1-2; CDR3 DNA: TGCAGCGTTGCGGGGACAGGGGGGACTTTTGGAGGCTACACCTTC; CDR3 protein: CSVAGTGGTFGGYTF
D gene: TRBD1; V gene: TRBV14; clone size: few; CDR3 length: 14; J gene: TRBJ2-2; CDR3 DNA: TGTGCCAGCAGCCGACAGGGCCGAACCGGGGAGCTGTTTTTT; CDR3 protein: CASSRQGRTGELFF
D gene: TRBD2; V gene: TRBV7-7; clone size: NA; CDR3 length: 16; J gene: TRBJ2-1; CDR3 DNA: TGTGCTAGCAGCTTAGGGCTAGCGGGGGCTAGGGATGAGCAGTTCTTC; CDR3 protein: CASSLGLAGARDEQFF
D gene: NA; V gene: TRBV27; clone size: NA; CDR3 length: 14; J gene: TRBJ1-3; CDR3 DNA: TGTGCCAGCAGTCAGGGTCACTCTGGAAACACCATATATTTT; CDR3 protein: CASSQGHSGNTIYF
D gene: TRBD1; V gene: TRBV10-3; clone size: NA; CDR3 length: 16; J gene: TRBJ2-7; CDR3 DNA: TGTGCCATCAGTAGGGCGGAGGGACAGGTTGGCCACGAGCAGTACTTC; CDR3 protein: CAISRAEGQVGHEQYF
D gene: NA; V gene: TRBV18; clone size: few; CDR3 length: 13; J gene: TRBJ2-1; CDR3 DNA: TGTGCCAGCTCACCGGGGACGGACAGCAAGCAGTTCTTC; CDR3 protein: CASSPGTDSKQFF
D gene: NA; V gene: TRBV5-6; clone size: NA; CDR3 length: 15; J gene: TRBJ2-2; CDR3 DNA: TGTGCCAGCAGCTTGGGGGCGCGGTATACCGGGGAGCTGTTTTTT; CDR3 protein: CASSLGARYTGELFF
D gene: TRBD1; V gene: TRBV11-2; clone size: few; CDR3 length: 16; J gene: TRBJ2-1; CDR3 DNA: TGTGCCAGCAGCTATTCCGGGACAGGCTCCTACAATGAGCAGTTCTTC; CDR3 protein: CASSYSGTGSYNEQFF
D gene: TRBD1; V gene: TRBV4-3; clone size: NA; CDR3 length: 16; J gene: TRBJ2-7; CDR3 DNA: TGCGCCAGCAGCCAAGGTTACGGGACAGTTCACCACGAGCAGTACTTC; CDR3 protein: CASSQGYGTVHHEQYF
D gene: NA; V gene: TRBV29-1; clone size: NA; CDR3 length: 13; J gene: TRBJ2-5; CDR3 DNA: TGCAGCGCTTCAGCGGGTTCCGGGGAGACCCAGTACTTC; CDR3 protein: CSASAGSGETQYF
D gene: TRBD1; V gene: TRBV7-2; clone size: NA; CDR3 length: 13; J gene: TRBJ2-5; CDR3 DNA: TGTGCCAGCAGCGTCAGGGGGAGTGAGACCCAGTACTTC; CDR3 protein: CASSVRGSETQYF
D gene: NA; V gene: TRBV20-1; clone size: NA; CDR3 length: 11; J gene: TRBJ1-1; CDR3 DNA: TGCACTAGGACAGAAACAACTGAAGCTTTCTTT; CDR3 protein: CTRTETTEAFF